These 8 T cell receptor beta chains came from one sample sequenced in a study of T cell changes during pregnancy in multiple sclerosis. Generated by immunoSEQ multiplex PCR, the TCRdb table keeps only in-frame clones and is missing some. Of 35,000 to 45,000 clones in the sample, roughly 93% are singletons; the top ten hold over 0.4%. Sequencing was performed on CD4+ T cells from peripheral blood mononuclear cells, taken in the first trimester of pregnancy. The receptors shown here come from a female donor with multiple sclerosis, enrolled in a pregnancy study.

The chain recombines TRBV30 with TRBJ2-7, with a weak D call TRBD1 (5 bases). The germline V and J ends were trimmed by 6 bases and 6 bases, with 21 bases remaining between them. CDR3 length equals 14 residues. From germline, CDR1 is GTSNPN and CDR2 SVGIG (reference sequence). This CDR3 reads CACLDSAQYVEQYF. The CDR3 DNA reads TGTGCCTGCCTTGACAGTGCCCAATATGTCGAGCAGTACTTC.

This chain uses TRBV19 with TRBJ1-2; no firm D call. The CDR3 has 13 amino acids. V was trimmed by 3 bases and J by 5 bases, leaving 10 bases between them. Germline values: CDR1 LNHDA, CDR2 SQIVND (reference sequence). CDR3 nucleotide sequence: TGTGCCAGTAGTATGGCCCGCGGGTATGGCTACACCTTC. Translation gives CASSMARGYGYTF.

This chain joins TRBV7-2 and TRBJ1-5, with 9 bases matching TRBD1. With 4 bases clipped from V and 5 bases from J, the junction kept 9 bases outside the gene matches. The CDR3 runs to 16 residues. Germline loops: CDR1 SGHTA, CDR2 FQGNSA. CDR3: CASSSRFDRGDQPQHF. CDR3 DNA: TGTGCCAGCAGCTCCCGGTTTGACAGGGGGGATCAGCCCCAGCATTTT. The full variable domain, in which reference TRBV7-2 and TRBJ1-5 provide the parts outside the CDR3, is GAGVSQSPSNKVTEKGKDVELRCDPISGHTALYWYRQSLGQGLEFLIYFQGNSAPDKSGLPSDRFSAERTGGSVSTLTIQRTQQEDSAVYLCASSSRFDRGDQPQHFGDGTRLSIL.

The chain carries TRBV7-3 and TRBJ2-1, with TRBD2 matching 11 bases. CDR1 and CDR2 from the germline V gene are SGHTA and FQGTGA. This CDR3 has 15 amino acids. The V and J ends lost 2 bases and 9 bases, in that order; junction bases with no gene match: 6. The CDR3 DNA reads TGTGCCAGCAGCTTAGGGCCTAGCGGGGGGCTTGAGCAGTTCTTC. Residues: CASSLGPSGGLEQFF.

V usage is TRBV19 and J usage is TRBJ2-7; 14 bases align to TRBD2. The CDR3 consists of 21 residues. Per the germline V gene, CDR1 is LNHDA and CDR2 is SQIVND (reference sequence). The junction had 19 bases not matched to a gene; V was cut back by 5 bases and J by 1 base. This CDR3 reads CASSPGGSGLAGGSRSYEQYF. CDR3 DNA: TGTGCCAGTAGTCCAGGCGGTTCCGGACTAGCGGGAGGCTCAAGGTCCTACGAGCAGTACTTC.

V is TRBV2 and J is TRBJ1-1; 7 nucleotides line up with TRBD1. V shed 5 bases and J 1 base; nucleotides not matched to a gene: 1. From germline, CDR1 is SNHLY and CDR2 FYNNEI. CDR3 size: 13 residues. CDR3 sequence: CASSNRGNTEAFF. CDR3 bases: TGTGCCAGCAGTAACAGGGGGAACACTGAAGCTTTCTTT.

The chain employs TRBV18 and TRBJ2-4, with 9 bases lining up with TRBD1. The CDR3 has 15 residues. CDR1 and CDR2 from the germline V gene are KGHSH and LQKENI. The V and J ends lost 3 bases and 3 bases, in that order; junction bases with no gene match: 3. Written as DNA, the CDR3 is TGTGCCAGCTCACCGACAGGGGGAGTCAAAAACATTCAGTACTTC. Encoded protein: CASSPTGGVKNIQYF. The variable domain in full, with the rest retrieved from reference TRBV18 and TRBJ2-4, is NAGVMQNPRHLVRRRGQEARLRCSPMKGHSHVYWYRQLPEEGLKFMVYLQKENIIDESGMPKERFSAEFPKEGPSILRIQQVVRGDSAAYFCASSPTGGVKNIQYFGAGTRLSVL.

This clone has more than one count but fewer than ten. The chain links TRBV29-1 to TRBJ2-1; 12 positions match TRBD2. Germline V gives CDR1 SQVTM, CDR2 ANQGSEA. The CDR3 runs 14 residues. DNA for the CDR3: TGCAGTGCTAGCGGGAGGGCTTTCTACAATGAGCAGTTCTTC. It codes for CSASGRAFYNEQFF.